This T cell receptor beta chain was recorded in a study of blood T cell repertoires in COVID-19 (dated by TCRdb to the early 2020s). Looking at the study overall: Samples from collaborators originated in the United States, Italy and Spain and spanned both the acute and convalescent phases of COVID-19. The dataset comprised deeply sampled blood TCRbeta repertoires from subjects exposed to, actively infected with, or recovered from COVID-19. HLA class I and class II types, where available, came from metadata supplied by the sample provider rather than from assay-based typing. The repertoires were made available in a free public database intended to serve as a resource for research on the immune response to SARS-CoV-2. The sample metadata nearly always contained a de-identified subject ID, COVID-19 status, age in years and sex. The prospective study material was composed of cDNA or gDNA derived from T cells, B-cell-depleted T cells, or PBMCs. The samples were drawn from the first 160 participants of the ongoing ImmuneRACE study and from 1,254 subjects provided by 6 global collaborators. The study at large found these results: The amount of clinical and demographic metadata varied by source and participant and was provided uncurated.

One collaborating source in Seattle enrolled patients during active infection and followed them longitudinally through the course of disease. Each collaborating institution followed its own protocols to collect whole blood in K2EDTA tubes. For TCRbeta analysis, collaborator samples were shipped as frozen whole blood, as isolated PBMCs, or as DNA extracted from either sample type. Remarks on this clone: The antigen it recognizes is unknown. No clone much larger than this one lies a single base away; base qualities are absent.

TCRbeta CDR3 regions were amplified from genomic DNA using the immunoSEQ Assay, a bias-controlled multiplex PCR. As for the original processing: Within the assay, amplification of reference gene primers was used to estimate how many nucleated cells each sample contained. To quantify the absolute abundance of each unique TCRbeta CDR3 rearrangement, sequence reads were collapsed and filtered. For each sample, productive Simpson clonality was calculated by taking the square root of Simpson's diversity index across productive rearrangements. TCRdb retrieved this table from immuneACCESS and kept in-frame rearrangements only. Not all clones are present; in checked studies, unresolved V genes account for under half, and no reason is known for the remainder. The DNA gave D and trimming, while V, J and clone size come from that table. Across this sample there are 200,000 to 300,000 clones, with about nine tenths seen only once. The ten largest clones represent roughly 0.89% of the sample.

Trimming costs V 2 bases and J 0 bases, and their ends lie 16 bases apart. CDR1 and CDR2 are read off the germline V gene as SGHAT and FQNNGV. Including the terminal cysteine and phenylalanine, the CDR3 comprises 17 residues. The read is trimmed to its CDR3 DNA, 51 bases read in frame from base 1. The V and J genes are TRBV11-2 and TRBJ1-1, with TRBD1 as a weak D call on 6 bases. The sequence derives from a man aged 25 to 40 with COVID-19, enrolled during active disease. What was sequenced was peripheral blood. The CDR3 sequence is CASSLLFQTGVNTEAFF. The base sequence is TGTGCCAGCAGCTTACTTTTTCAGACAGGAGTGAACACTGAAGCTTTCTTT.